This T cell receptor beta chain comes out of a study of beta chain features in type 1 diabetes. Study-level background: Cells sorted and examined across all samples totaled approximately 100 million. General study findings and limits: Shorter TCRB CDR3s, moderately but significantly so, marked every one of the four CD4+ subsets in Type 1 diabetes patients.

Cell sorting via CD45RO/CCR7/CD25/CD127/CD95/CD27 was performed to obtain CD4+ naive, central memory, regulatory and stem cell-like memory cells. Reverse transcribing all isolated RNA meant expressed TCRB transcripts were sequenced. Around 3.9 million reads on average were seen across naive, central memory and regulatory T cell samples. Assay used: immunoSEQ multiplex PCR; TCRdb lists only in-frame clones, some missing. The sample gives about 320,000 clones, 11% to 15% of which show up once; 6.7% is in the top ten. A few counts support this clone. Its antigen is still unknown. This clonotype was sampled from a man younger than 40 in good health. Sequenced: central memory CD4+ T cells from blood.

The CDR3 nucleotides read TGTGCCAGCAGCTTGGCCGGGGTAGGCACAAGTGAGCAGTTCTTC. Amino acid sequence: CASSLAGVGTSEQFF. This chain links TRBV5-4 with TRBJ2-1; possible D gene TRBD2, 5 bases. Germline V gives CDR1 SGHNT, CDR2 YYREEE (reference sequence). The V gene lost 0 bases and the J gene lost 9 bases, with 16 bases spanning the gap. This CDR3 comprises 15 residues.